This TCR beta chain was retrieved from a study of blood T cell repertoires in COVID-19. Study-wide background: There were acute and convalescent COVID-19 samples, and they came from the United States, Italy and Spain. From T cells, B-cell-depleted T cells, or PBMCs came the material, which was cDNA or gDNA.

Source study methods: Reference gene primer amplification yielded estimated nucleated cell counts. Sequencing used immunoSEQ multiplex PCR; TCRdb keeps in-frame clones, though not all of them. V, J and clone size reflect that table, while D and trimming were determined from the DNA. Here the sample spans roughly 97,000 clones, less than 95% being singletons. Sequencing input: peripheral blood. The receptor's source is a man between 60 and 75 years old with acute or convalescent COVID-19.

Written as DNA, the CDR3 is TGTGCCAGCAGTATTGACAGGGGGCGCGTAGGGGAGCTGTTTTTT. Its protein product is CASSIDRGRVGELFF. The chain is built from TRBV6-5 and TRBJ2-2; 10 positions match TRBD1. Per germline, CDR1 MNHEY and CDR2 SVGAGI. Germline trimming cut 5 bases from V and 8 bases from J; bases unmatched to any gene: 8. This CDR3 comprises 15 residues.